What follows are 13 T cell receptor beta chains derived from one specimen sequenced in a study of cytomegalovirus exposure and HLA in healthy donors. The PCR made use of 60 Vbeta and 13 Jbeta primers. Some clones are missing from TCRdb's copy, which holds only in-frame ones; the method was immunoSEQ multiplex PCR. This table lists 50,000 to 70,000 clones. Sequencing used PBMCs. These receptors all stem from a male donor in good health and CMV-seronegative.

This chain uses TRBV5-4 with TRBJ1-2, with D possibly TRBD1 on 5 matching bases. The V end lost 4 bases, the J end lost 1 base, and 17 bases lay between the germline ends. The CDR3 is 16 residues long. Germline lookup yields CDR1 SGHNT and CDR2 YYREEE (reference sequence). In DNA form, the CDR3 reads TGTGCCAGCAGCCCAAACCCGGGGGGGAATAACTATGGCTACACCTTC. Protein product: CASSPNPGGNNYGYTF.

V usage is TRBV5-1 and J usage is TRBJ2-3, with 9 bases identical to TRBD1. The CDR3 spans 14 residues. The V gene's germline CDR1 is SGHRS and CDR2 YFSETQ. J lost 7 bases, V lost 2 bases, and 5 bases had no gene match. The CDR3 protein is CASSLGTGIYTQYF. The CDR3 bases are TGCGCCAGCAGCTTAGGGACAGGGATATATACGCAGTATTTT.

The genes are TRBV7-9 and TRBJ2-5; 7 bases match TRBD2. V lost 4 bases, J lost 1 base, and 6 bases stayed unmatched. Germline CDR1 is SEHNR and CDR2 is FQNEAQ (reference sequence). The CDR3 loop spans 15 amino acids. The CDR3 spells CASSYRLAAQETQYF. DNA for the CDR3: TGTGCCAGCAGCTACAGACTAGCCGCCCAAGAGACCCAGTACTTC.

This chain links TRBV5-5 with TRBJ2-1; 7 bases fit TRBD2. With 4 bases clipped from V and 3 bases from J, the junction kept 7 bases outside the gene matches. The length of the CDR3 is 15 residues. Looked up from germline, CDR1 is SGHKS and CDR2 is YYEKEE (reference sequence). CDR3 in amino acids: CASSPWGGDYNEQFF. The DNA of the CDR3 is TGTGCCAGCAGCCCCTGGGGGGGTGACTACAATGAGCAGTTCTTC.

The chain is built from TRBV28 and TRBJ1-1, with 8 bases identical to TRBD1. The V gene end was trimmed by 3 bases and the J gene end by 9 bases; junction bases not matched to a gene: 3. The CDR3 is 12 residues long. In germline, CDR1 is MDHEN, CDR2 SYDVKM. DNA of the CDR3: TGTGCCAGCAGTTTGCGGACAGGGCAAGCTTTCTTT. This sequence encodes CASSLRTGQAFF.

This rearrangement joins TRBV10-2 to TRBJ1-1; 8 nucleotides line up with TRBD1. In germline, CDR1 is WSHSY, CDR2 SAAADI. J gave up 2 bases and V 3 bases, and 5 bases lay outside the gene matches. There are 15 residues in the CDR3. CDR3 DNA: TGCGCCAGCAGTGAAGACAGGGGCCAAAACACTGAAGCTTTCTTT. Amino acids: CASSEDRGQNTEAFF.

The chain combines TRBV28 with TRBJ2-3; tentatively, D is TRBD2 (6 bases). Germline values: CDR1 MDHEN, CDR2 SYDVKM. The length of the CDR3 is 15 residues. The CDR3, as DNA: TGTGCGACGGGATATGTGGGAGGAGCGGCGGATACGCAGTATTTT. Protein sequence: CATGYVGGAADTQYF.

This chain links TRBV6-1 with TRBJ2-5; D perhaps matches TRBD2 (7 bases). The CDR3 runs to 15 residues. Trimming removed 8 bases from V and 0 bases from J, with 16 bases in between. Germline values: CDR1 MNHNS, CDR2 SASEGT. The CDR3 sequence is CASGGGRGYQETQYF. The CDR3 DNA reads TGTGCCAGCGGGGGGGGGAGGGGGTACCAAGAGACCCAGTACTTC.

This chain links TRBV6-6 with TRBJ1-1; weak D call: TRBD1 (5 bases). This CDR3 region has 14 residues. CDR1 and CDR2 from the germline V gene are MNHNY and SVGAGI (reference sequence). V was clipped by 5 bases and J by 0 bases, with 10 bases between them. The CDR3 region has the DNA TGTGCCAGCAGTCCGACAGTGTTGAACACTGAAGCTTTCTTT. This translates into CASSPTVLNTEAFF.

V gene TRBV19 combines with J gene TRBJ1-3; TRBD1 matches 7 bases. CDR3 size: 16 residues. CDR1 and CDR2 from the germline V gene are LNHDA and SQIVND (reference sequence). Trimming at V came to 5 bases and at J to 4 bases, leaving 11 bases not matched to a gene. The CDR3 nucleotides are TGTGCCAGTAGTCCCCGGACAGGAGGACTCGGAAACACCATATATTTT. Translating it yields CASSPRTGGLGNTIYF.

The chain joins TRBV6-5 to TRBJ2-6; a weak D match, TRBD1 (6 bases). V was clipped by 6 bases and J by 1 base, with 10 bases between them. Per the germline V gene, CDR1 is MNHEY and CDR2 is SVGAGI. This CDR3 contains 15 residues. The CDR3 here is CASRLDRSGANVLTF. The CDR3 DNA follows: TGTGCCAGCAGGCTCGACAGGTCTGGGGCCAACGTCCTGACTTTC.

The CDR3 sequence is CAISDLAGGFGELFF. The CDR3 region has the DNA TGTGCCATCAGTGATCTAGCGGGAGGGTTCGGGGAGCTGTTTTTT. This sequence joins TRBV10-3 and TRBJ2-2; 12 bases are shared with TRBD2. J gave up 7 bases and V 3 bases, and 3 bases lay outside the gene matches. Germline CDR1 and CDR2: ENHRY and SYGVKD. The CDR3 spans 15 residues.

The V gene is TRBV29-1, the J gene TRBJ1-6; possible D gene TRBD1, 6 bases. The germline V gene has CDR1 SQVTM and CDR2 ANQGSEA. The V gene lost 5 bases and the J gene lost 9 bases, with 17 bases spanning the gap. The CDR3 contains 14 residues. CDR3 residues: CSVRVAGAASPLHF. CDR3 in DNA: TGCAGCGTTCGCGTGGCGGGGGCTGCTTCACCCCTCCACTTT.